This TCR beta chain was identified in a study of cytomegalovirus exposure and HLA in healthy donors. Whole-study results and caveats: When the data were analyzed later, several of the most significant clusters appeared to be linked to common viral pathogens. In an earlier analysis, most TCR beta V segments were productive about 90% or about 30% of the time. Reports state that TCR beta sequences accurately predicted most subjects' HLA-A and HLA-B alleles.

Details on this clone: Its antigen remains unknown.

The germline V gene has CDR1 SGHVS and CDR2 FQNEAQ. J lost 5 bases, V lost 5 bases, and 7 bases had no gene match. This CDR3 spans 14 amino acids. The PCR ran on 60 Vbeta and 13 Jbeta primers. TCRdb's copy holds only in-frame clones and misses some; the assay was immunoSEQ multiplex PCR. The data contain about 140,000 clones, 73% of them singletons. The sample comprised PBMCs. The chain employs TRBV7-8 and TRBJ2-7, with 9 bases matching TRBD1. This clonotype was obtained from a woman between 40 and 50 years old in good health and CMV-seronegative. The CDR3 nucleotides are TGTGCCAGCAGCCTCAAGGACAGGGGCAACGAGCAGTACTTC. Protein: CASSLKDRGNEQYF.